In this sample, the clone carrying this TCR beta chain turned up many times. Its antigen is not identified. This entry is derived from a study of T-cell reconstitution after alpha-beta-depleted transplantation in children. Study observations and caveats: A year had passed since transplant, and T-cell counts and diversity by then came mostly from newly produced T cells.

Unique molecular identifiers were used in preparing the TCRbeta library. TCRdb re-called the PCR reads through MiXCR, storing one row per CDR3 protein. Counted here are 500,000 to 600,000 distinct CDR3 sequences, 25% to 30% occurring once; the ten biggest clones make up approximately 39%. Germline V lookup: CDR1 WSHSY, CDR2 SAAADI. J was trimmed by 6 bases and V by 2 bases; bases with no gene match: 4. The CDR3 has 14 residues. The sequence was obtained from a boy under two years old with Wiskott-Aldrich syndrome, due to receive a stem cell transplant. The sample here was PBMCs, taken before TCRalphabeta/CD19-depleted stem cell transplant. This chain uses TRBV10-2 with TRBJ2-7; 10 bases are a match to TRBD2. The CDR3 spells CASSELSGRIEQYF. The CDR3, as DNA: TGCGCCAGCAGTGAGCTTAGCGGGAGGATCGAGCAGTACTTC.